Sequencing of this TCR beta chain was carried out in a study of response to subunit inactivated influenza vaccine. A single record per CDR3 protein comes from TCRdb applying MiXCR to the RT-PCR reads. The repertoire holds 150,000 to 200,000 distinct CDR3 sequences, approximately 8.7% seen once, with approximately 10% in the top ten. Concerning this clonotype itself: Its specificity is not known.

Study-wide results and caveats: There was a suggestion from the authors that each seasonal influenza vaccination recruits few new T cells.

Trimming removed 5 bases from V and 7 bases from J, with 12 bases in between. The CDR3 runs to 14 residues. Germline values: CDR1 SEHNR, CDR2 FQNEAQ (reference sequence). Material: non-naive T cells sorted from PBMCs, obtained on the day of vaccination. The rearrangement joins TRBV7-9 to TRBJ1-6; D is unclear. The origin of this receptor is a man aged 50-60 years who received an inactivated influenza vaccine. The CDR3 is CASSREQRNSPLHF. In DNA form, the CDR3 reads TGTGCCAGCAGCCGGGAACAGAGAAATTCACCCCTCCACTTT. Variable domain in full (rest from reference TRBV7-9 and TRBJ1-6): DTGVSQNPRHKITKRGQNVTFRCDPISEHNRLYWYRQTLGQGPEFLTYFQNEAQLEKSRLLSDRFSAERPKGSFSTLEIQRTEQGDSAMYLCASSREQRNSPLHFGNGTRLTVT.